These 11 T cell receptor beta chains came from one sample sequenced in a study of memory CD4+ T cells and cytomegalovirus serostatus. Single viable CD3+CD4+CD8-CD45RO+ cells were sorted as the memory CD4+ T cells. Clones were sequenced by immunoSEQ multiplex PCR, and TCRdb holds only the in-frame ones, with some missing. The sample carries 50,000 to 70,000 clones, approximately 80% recorded once. Input material: memory CD4+ T cells from blood. These receptors were collected from an adult in good health and CMV-seronegative.

The rearrangement joins TRBV10-3 to TRBJ1-3; a weak D match, TRBD1 (6 bases). Germline values: CDR1 ENHRY, CDR2 SYGVKD. The V end was cut by 6 bases, the J end by 6 bases, with 18 bases between. CDR3 size: 15 residues. CDR3 sequence (DNA): TGTGCCATCAGAGGGGGGGTGGCTGACTTAAACACCATATATTTT. It is translated as CAIRGGVADLNTIYF.

This clone has just a few counts. The chain joins TRBV5-1 to TRBJ2-5, with no clear D. Germline V gene data show CDR1 as SGHRS and CDR2 as YFSETQ. This CDR3 is 13 amino acids long. V dropped 7 bases and J dropped 5 bases, with 15 bases sitting between them. The CDR3 DNA follows: TGCGCCAGCTCGAGCGCGAGCACGGAGACCCAGTACTTC. Amino acids: CASSSASTETQYF.

This clone was counted only a few times. The V and J genes are TRBV28 and TRBJ1-1; tentative D call: TRBD1 (6 bases). The CDR3 length is 12 residues. V dropped 2 bases and J dropped 8 bases, with 9 bases sitting between them. CDR1 is MDHEN and CDR2 is SYDVKM in the germline V gene. The CDR3 DNA reads TGTGCCAGCAGTTTACCGGGGGCCGAAGCTTTCTTT. Translating it yields CASSLPGAEAFF. Variable domain in full (rest from reference TRBV28 and TRBJ1-1): DVKVTQSSRYLVKRTGEKVFLECVQDMDHENMFWYRQDPGLGLRLIYFSYDVKMKEKGDIPEGYSVSREKKERFSLILESASTNQTSMYLCASSLPGAEAFFGQGTRLTVV.

The V call is TRBV2, the J call TRBJ1-3, with TRBD1 identical over 7 bases. In germline, CDR1 is SNHLY, CDR2 FYNNEI. V lost 7 bases, J lost 1 base, and 1 base stayed unmatched. The length of the CDR3 is 13 residues. DNA of the CDR3: TGTGCCAGCAACAGGGGTTCTGGAAACACCATATATTTT. Translation: CASNRGSGNTIYF.

This clone was found a few times. The chain combines TRBV11-2 with TRBJ2-1; D perhaps matches TRBD1 (6 bases). This CDR3 has 15 amino acids. V lost 0 bases and J 4 bases, leaving 10 bases between the germline ends. Germline V lookup: CDR1 SGHAT, CDR2 FQNNGV. Here the CDR3 reads CASSLEGAGYNEQFF. The CDR3 DNA reads TGTGCCAGCAGCTTAGAGGGGGCTGGGTACAATGAGCAGTTCTTC. Complete variable domain (other parts from reference TRBV11-2 and TRBJ2-1): EAGVAQSPRYKIIEKRQSVAFWCNPISGHATLYWYQQILGQGPKLLIQFQNNGVVDDSQLPKDRFSAERLKGVDSTLKIQPAKLEDSAVYLCASSLEGAGYNEQFFGPGTRLTVL.

This clone was observed a single time. This chain joins TRBV7-9 and TRBJ2-2, with 7 bases fitting TRBD2. V lost 6 bases, J lost 1 base, and 2 bases stayed unmatched. Germline CDR1 is SEHNR and CDR2 is FQNEAQ (reference sequence). This CDR3 has 14 residues. The CDR3 coding sequence is TGTGCCAGCAGGTCGGGAGGGAACACCGGGGAGCTGTTTTTT. This translates into CASRSGGNTGELFF.

The chain uses TRBV4-2 and TRBJ2-3; no reliable D call. CDR3 length: 14 residues. Germline-derived CDR1 and CDR2 are LGHNA and YNFKEQ. The V end was cut by 1 base, the J end by 4 bases, with 9 bases between. The CDR3 DNA reads TGTGCCAGCAGCCAAGGTGGAAGCCCAGATACGCAGTATTTT. Amino acids: CASSQGGSPDTQYF.

The J gene is TRBJ2-4, the V gene TRBV5-4; D might be TRBD1 (5 bases). Between the trimmed V and J ends, which lost 5 bases and 2 bases, there was a span of 14 bases. CDR3 length: 15 residues. From germline, CDR1 is SGHNT and CDR2 YYREEE (reference sequence). CDR3 residues: CASSKRGISKNIQYF. DNA of the CDR3: TGTGCCAGCAGTAAAAGGGGTATATCCAAAAACATTCAGTACTTC. Complete variable domain (other parts from reference TRBV5-4 and TRBJ2-4): ETGVTQSPTHLIKTRGQQVTLRCSSQSGHNTVSWYQQALGQGPQFIFQYYREEENGRGNFPPRFSGLQFPNYSSELNVNALELDDSALYLCASSKRGISKNIQYFGAGTRLSVL.

CDR3 loop: CASSLGLAWETQYF. The CDR3 region has the DNA TGTGCCAGCAGCCTGGGACTAGCTTGGGAGACCCAGTACTTC. V and J are TRBV7-9 and TRBJ2-5; 9 nucleotides match TRBD2. The CDR3 runs to 14 residues. Trimming removed 5 bases from V and 5 bases from J; junction bases left unmatched: 6. Germline CDR1 SEHNR, CDR2 FQNEAQ (reference sequence).

This clone was picked up a small number of times. The chain carries TRBV29-1 and TRBJ2-7; the D gene is possibly TRBD1 (5 bases). Trimming left V 7 bases short and J 0 bases short, with 16 bases between. The CDR3 runs 14 residues. Germline values: CDR1 SQVTM, CDR2 ANQGSEA. The CDR3 DNA follows: TGCAGCGCGCATACAGGTTCGAGCTCCTACGAGCAGTACTTC. Its protein product is CSAHTGSSSYEQYF.

The chain is built from TRBV5-6 and TRBJ1-2, with TRBD1 matching 8 bases. Germline V gene data show CDR1 as SGHDT and CDR2 as YYEEEE. This CDR3 region has 15 residues. The ends lost 1 base at V and 5 bases at J; junction bases unmatched: 7. The CDR3: CASSLTGQGRYGYTF. The CDR3 bases are TGTGCCAGCAGCTTGACTGGACAGGGAAGGTATGGCTACACCTTC.